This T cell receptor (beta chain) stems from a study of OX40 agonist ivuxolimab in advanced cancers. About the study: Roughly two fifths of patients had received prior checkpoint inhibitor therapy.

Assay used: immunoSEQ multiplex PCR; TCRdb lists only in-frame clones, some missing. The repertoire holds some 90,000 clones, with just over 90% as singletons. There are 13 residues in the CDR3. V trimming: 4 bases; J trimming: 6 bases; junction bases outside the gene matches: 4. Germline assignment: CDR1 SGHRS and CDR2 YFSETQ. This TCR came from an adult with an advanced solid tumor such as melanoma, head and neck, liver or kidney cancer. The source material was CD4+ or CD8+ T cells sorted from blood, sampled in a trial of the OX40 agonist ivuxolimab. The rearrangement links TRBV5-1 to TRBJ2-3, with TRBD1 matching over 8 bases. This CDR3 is CASSVDRADTQYF. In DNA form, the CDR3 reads TGCGCCAGCAGCGTGGACAGGGCGGATACGCAGTATTTT. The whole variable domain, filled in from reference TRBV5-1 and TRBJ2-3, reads KAGVTQTPRYLIKTRGQQVTLSCSPISGHRSVSWYQQTPGQGLQFLFEYFSETQRNKGNFPGRFSGRQFSNSRSEMNVSTLELGDSALYLCASSVDRADTQYFGPGTRLTVL.